This T cell receptor beta chain derives from a study of monozygotic twins with inflammatory bowel disease. Findings and caveats of the study: Healthy co-twins, by inverse Simpson, had higher TCRbeta diversity than their siblings with IBD.

The authors used 3,000 to 3,500 ng of total RNA per TCR library. TCRdb reworked the 5' RACE reads into one entry per CDR3 protein, no DNA. This sample's table has fewer than 200,000 distinct CDR3 sequences. Donors gave 2 to 3 ml of blood apiece. About this clonotype: Antigen unknown.

The TCR originated in a human donor with ulcerative colitis or Crohn's disease, or a healthy co-twin of an affected twin (not recorded which). Sequencing was carried out using blood.

CDR3 amino acids: CASSPLTGFQPQHF. This rearrangement joins TRBV5-1 to TRBJ1-5; TCRdb picks TRBD1, but there is no DNA to check that call. The CDR3 consists of 14 residues. In germline, CDR1 is SGHRS, CDR2 YFSETQ.